Here is one T cell receptor beta chain with its context. V was clipped by 7 bases and J by 1 base; unmatched bases: 5. The CDR3 loop spans 14 amino acids. CDR1 is MNHEY, CDR2 SVGAGI, per germline. The sample is drawn from a study of blood T cell repertoires in COVID-19. Sequencing used immunoSEQ multiplex PCR; TCRdb keeps in-frame clones, though not all of them. The data contain around 460,000 clones, approximately 90% of them singletons. The chain combines TRBV6-5 with TRBJ2-3; TRBD1 agrees at 7 bases. This sequence was found in a man younger than 35 with COVID-19, enrolled during active disease. Material: peripheral blood. The CDR3 here is CASTRDRGTDTQYF. CDR3 in DNA: TGTGCCAGCACCCGGGACAGAGGCACAGATACGCAGTATTTT.